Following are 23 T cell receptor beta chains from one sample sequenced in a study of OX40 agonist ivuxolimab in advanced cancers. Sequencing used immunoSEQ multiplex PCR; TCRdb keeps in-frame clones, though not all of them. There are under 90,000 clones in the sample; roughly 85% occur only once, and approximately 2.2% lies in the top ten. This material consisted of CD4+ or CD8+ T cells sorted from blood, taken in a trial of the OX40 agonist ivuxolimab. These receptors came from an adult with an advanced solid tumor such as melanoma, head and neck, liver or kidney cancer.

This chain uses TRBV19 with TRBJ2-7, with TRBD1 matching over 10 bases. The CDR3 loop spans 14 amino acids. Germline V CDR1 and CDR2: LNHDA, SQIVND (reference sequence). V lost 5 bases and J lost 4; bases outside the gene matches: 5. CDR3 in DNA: TGTGCCAGTAGTCGAAGACAGGGGGCTTACGAGCAGTACTTC. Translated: CASSRRQGAYEQYF.

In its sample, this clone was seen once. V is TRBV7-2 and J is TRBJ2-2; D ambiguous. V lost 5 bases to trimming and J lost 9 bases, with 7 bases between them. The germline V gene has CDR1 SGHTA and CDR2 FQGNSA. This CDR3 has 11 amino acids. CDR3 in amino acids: CASSPTRELFF. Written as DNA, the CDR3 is TGTGCCAGCAGCCCCACGAGGGAGCTGTTTTTT.

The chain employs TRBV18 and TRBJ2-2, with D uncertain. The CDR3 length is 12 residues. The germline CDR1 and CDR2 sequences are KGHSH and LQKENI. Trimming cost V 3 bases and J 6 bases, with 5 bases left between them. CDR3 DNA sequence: TGTGCCAGCTCACCCATCCCCGGGGAGCTGTTTTTT. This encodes CASSPIPGELFF.

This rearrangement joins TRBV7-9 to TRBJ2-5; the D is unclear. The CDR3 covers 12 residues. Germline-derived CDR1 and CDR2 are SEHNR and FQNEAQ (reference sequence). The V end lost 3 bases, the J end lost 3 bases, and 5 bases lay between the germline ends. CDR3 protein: CASSFQEETQYF. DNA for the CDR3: TGTGCCAGCAGCTTTCAGGAAGAGACCCAGTACTTC. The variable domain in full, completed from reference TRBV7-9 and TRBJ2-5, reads DTGVSQNPRHKITKRGQNVTFRCDPISEHNRLYWYRQTLGQGPEFLTYFQNEAQLEKSRLLSDRFSAERPKGSFSTLEIQRTEQGDSAMYLCASSFQEETQYFGPGTRLLVL.

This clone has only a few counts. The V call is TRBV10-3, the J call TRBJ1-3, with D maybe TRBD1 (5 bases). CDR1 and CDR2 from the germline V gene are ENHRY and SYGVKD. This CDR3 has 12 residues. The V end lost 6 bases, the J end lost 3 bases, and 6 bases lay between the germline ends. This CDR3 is CAISRDGNTIYF. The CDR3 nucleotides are TGTGCCATCAGCAGGGATGGAAACACCATATATTTT.

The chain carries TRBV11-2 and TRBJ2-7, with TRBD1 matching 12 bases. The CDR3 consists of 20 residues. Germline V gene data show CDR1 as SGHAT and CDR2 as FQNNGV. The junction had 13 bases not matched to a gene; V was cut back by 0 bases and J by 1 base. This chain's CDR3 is CASSLDRWGQGAKLSYEQYF. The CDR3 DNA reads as TGTGCCAGCAGCTTAGATCGTTGGGGACAGGGGGCGAAGTTGTCCTACGAGCAGTACTTC.

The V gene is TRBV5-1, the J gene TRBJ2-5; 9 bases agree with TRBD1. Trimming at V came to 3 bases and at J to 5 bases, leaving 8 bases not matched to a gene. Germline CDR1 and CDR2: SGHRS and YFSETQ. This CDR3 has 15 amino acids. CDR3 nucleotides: TGCGCCAGCAGCTCAAGTGGACAGGGGAGGGAGACCCAGTACTTC. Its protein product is CASSSSGQGRETQYF.

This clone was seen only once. CDR3 amino acids: CASSFAGRGRQETQYF. The CDR3 nucleotides read TGCGCCAGCAGCTTCGCGGGGCGGGGGCGACAAGAGACCCAGTACTTC. This chain uses TRBV5-1 with TRBJ2-5, with a tentative D call TRBD2 (7 bases). The V end was cut by 2 bases, the J end by 2 bases, with 16 bases between. Germline values: CDR1 SGHRS, CDR2 YFSETQ. CDR3 size: 16 residues.

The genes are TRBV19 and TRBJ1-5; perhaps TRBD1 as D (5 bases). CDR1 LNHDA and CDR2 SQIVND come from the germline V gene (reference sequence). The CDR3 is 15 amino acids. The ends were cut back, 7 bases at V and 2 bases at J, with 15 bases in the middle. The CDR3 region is CASNVGREGNQPQHF. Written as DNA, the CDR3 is TGTGCCAGTAATGTAGGCAGGGAGGGCAATCAGCCCCAGCATTTT.

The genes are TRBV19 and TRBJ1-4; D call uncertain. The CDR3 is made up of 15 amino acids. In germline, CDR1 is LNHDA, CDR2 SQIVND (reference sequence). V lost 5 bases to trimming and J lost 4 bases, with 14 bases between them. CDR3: CASSPQSKGNEKLFF. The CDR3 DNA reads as TGTGCCAGTAGTCCGCAGTCCAAGGGTAATGAAAAACTGTTTTTT.

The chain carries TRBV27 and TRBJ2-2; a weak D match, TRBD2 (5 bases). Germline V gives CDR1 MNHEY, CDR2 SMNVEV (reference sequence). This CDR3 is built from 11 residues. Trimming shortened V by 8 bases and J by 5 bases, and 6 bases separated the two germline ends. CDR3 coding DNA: TGTGCCAGCTGGACTACCGGGGAGCTGTTTTTT. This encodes CASWTTGELFF.

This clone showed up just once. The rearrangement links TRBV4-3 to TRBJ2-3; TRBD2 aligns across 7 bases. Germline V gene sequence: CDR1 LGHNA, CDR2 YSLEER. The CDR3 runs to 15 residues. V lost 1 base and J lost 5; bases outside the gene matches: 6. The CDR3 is CASSQAGTIKDTQYF. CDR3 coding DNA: TGCGCCAGCAGCCAAGCAGGGACTATTAAAGATACGCAGTATTTT.

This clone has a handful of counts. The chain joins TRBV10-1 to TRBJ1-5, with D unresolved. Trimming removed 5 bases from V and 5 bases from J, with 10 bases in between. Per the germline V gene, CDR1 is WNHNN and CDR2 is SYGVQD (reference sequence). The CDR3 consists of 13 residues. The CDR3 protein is CASSYGQDQPQHF. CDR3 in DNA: TGCGCCAGCAGTTACGGTCAAGATCAGCCCCAGCATTTT.

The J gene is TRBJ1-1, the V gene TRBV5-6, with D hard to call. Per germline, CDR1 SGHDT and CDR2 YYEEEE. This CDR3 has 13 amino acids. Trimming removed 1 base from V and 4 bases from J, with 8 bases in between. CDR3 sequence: CASSLTPGTEAFF. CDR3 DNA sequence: TGTGCCAGCAGCTTGACCCCTGGCACTGAAGCTTTCTTT.

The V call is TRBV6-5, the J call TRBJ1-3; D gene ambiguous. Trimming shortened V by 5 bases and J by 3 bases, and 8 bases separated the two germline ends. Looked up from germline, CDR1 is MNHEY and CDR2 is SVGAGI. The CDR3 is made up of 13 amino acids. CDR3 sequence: CASSRLNGNTIYF. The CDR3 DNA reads TGTGCCAGCAGTCGCCTGAATGGAAACACCATATATTTT.

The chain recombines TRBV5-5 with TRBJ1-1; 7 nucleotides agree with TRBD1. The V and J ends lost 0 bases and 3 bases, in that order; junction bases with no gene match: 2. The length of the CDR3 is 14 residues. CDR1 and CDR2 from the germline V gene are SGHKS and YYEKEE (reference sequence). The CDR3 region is CASSLGRGYTEAFF. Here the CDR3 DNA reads TGTGCCAGCAGCTTGGGCAGGGGGTACACTGAAGCTTTCTTT.

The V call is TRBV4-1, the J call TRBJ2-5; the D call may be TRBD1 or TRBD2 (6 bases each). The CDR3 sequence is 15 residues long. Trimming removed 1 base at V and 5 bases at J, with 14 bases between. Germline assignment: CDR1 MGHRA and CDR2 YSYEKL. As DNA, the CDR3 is TGCGCCAGCAGCCAAGTTGGGGGGCTGAGGGAGACCCAGTACTTC. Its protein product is CASSQVGGLRETQYF.

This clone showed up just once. CDR3 DNA sequence: TGTGCCAGCTCACGAGGACTAGAATCCTACGAGCAGTACTTC. Translating gives CASSRGLESYEQYF. The chain carries TRBV18 and TRBJ2-5; 7 bases are a match to TRBD2. The DNA end is a closer match to TRBJ2-7, so the J assignment may be wrong. From germline, CDR1 is KGHSH and CDR2 LQKENI. The CDR3 is 14 residues long.

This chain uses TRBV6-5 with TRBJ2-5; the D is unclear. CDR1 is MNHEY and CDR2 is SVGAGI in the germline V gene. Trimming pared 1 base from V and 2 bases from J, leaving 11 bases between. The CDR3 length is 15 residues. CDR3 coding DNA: TGTGCCAGCAGTTACTTCCCTCCAGTGCAAGAGACCCAGTACTTC. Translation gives CASSYFPPVQETQYF.

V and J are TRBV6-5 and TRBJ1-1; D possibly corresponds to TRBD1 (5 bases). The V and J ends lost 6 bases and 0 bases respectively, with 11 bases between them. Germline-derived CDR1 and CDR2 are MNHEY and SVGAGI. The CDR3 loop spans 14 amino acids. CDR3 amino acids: CASRRDGLNTEAFF. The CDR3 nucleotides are TGTGCCAGCAGGAGGGACGGATTGAACACTGAAGCTTTCTTT.

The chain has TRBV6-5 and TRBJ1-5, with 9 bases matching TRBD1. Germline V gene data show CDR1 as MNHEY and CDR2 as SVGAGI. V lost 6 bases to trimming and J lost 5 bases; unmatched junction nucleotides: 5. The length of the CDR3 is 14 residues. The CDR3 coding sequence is TGTGCCAGCAGCCTGGGACAGGGCGATCAGCCCCAGCATTTT. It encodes CASSLGQGDQPQHF.

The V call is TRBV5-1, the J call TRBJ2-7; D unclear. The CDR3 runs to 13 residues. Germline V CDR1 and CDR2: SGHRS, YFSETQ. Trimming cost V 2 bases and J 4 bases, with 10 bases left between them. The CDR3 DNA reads TGCGCCAGCAGCTTCCGGTTAGGATACGAGCAGTACTTC. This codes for CASSFRLGYEQYF.

DNA for the CDR3: TGTGCCAGCAGCCGAACGGGGGGCTATGGCTACACCTTC. Its protein product is CASSRTGGYGYTF. V gene TRBV5-5 combines with J gene TRBJ1-2; D possibly corresponds to TRBD1 (5 bases). Germline assignment: CDR1 SGHKS and CDR2 YYEKEE (reference sequence). The length of the CDR3 is 13 residues. V was clipped by 4 bases and J by 4 bases, with 11 bases between them.